Below are 21 T cell receptor beta chains sequenced from a single sample in a study of breast tumors, draining lymph nodes, adjacent tissues. TCRdb ran MiXCR on the multiplex PCR reads and lists one entry per CDR3 protein. Of approximately 90,000 distinct CDR3 sequences in the sample, approximately 30% are singletons; the top ten hold 7.5% to 10%. Samples came from axillary lymph nodes draining the breast cancer. The sequenced sample consisted of axillary lymph node tissue. The origin of the receptors is a female donor with breast cancer. Some clones in this sample may be carry-over from other donors' samples.

Of note for this clonotype: Its ends do not fully match the called genes, so a read error is possible. The chain joins TRBV12-3 or TRBV12-4 to TRBJ2-7; D is ambiguous. CDR3 size: 15 residues. In DNA, the CDR3 is TGTGCCAGCAGTTTGGGTAAGAGGCGCGGCTACGAGCAATACTTC. This translates into CASSLGKRRGYEQYF.

V is TRBV9 and J is TRBJ1-5, with a weak D call TRBD1 (6 bases). The germline V and J ends were trimmed by 2 bases and 3 bases, with 9 bases remaining between them. CDR3 size: 14 residues. Germline assignment: CDR1 SGDLS and CDR2 YYNGEE. The CDR3 loop is CASSVGQYNQPQHF. As DNA, the CDR3 is TGTGCCAGCAGCGTTGGACAGTACAATCAGCCCCAGCATTTT. The full variable domain, with the rest looked up from reference TRBV9 and TRBJ1-5, is DSGVTQTPKHLITATGQRVTLRCSPRSGDLSVYWYQQSLDQGLQFLIQYYNGEERAKGNILERFSAQQFPDLHSELNLSSLELGDSALYFCASSVGQYNQPQHFGDGTRLSIL.

This clonotype was counted many times. The chain is built from TRBV7-2 and TRBJ1-4; D is unclear. Per the germline V gene, CDR1 is SGHTA and CDR2 is FQGNSA. The CDR3 contains 19 residues. Deletions cut 2 bases from V and 7 bases from J, with 26 bases between. CDR3 sequence: CASSLSNDLDGRMSEKLFF. DNA of the CDR3: TGTGCCAGCAGCTTATCCAACGATCTGGACGGAAGGATGAGTGAAAAACTGTTTTTT.

This clonotype was found many times. With a much larger clone just one base away, this may be a read error. The V gene is TRBV12-3 or TRBV12-4, the J gene TRBJ1-2; D perhaps matches TRBD1 (5 bases). The CDR3 contains 13 residues. The CDR3 sequence: CVSTLGQGIGYTF. CDR3 sequence (DNA): TGTGTCAGCACCCTAGGGCAGGGTATTGGCTACACCTTC.

This clonotype was seen ten or more times. The chain uses TRBV27 and TRBJ2-2; D tentatively reads TRBD1 or TRBD2 (5 bases each). The CDR3 is 15 amino acids. The germline V gene encodes CDR1 MNHEY and CDR2 SMNVEV (reference sequence). The germline V and J ends were trimmed by 4 bases and 4 bases, with 13 bases remaining between them. CDR3 bases: TGTGCCAGCAGTTCCGAGGGGTTCGGCACCGGGGAGCTGTTTTTT. This gives the protein CASSSEGFGTGELFF.

This clonotype was seen only a few times. This chain connects TRBV30 to TRBJ2-5, with 8 nucleotides matching TRBD1. CDR1 GTSNPN and CDR2 SVGIG come from the germline V gene (reference sequence). V dropped 4 bases and J dropped 1; count of bases not matched to a gene: 11. CDR3 size: 16 residues. CDR3 nucleotide sequence: TGTGCCTGGACCCTCCCCGGACAGGGCCTCCAAGAGACCCAGTACTTC. Protein sequence: CAWTLPGQGLQETQYF.

This clonotype occurred many times. The junction and the germline gene differ at one end; a read error may be behind it. The chain recombines TRBV5-4 with TRBJ1-2; the D gene is possibly TRBD1 (5 bases). This CDR3 comprises 12 residues. Germline V lookup: CDR1 SGHNT, CDR2 YYREEE (reference sequence). CDR3 nucleotide sequence: TGTGCCAGTAGCTGGGACTGGCGGGAGTACACTTTC. It specifies CASSWDWREYTF. The entire variable domain, with the rest obtained from reference TRBV5-4 and TRBJ1-2, is as follows: ETGVTQSPTHLIKTRGQQVTLRCSSQSGHNTVSWYQQALGQGPQFIFQYYREEENGRGNFPPRFSGLQFPNYSSELNVNALELDDSALYLCASSWDWREYTFGSGTRLTVV.

The sample holds many counts of this clonotype. The chain uses TRBV7-2 and TRBJ2-7; D is possibly TRBD1 or TRBD2 (5 bases each). From germline, CDR1 is SGHTA and CDR2 FQGNSA. This CDR3 is 13 amino acids long. With 3 bases removed from V and 1 base from J, the gap between germline ends came to 7 bases. The CDR3 DNA is TGTGCCAGCAGCTTTGGGGGATCCTACGAGCAGTACTTC. It translates to CASSFGGSYEQYF.

This clonotype showed up many times. The CDR3 spells CASTPGQLPSNQPQHF. The DNA of the CDR3 is TGTGCCAGTACCCCCGGACAGCTACCTAGCAATCAGCCCCAGCATTTT. The chain has TRBV19 and TRBJ1-5; D perhaps matches TRBD1 (6 bases). Trimming took 7 bases from V and 0 from J, leaving 16 bases between them. The CDR3 length is 16 residues. CDR1 and CDR2 from the germline V gene are LNHDA and SQIVND (reference sequence).

This clonotype has ten or more counts. The rearrangement links TRBV11-2 to TRBJ2-1; 11 positions match TRBD2. CDR3 length: 18 residues. The ends lost 5 bases at V and 4 bases at J; junction bases unmatched: 13. Germline CDR1 reads SGHAT; CDR2 reads FQNNGV. CDR3 DNA sequence: TGTGCCAGCAGCGGACGTCTGACTAGCGGGACTATATACAATGAGCAGTTCTTC. Its protein product is CASSGRLTSGTIYNEQFF. Based on the CDR3 plus reference TRBV11-2 and TRBJ2-1, the full variable domain is EAGVAQSPRYKIIEKRQSVAFWCNPISGHATLYWYQQILGQGPKLLIQFQNNGVVDDSQLPKDRFSAERLKGVDSTLKIQPAKLEDSAVYLCASSGRLTSGTIYNEQFFGPGTRLTVL.

This clonotype has more than one count but fewer than ten. A much larger clone lies one base from this, so it may be a read error. The chain uses TRBV20-1 and TRBJ1-2; 8 nucleotides align to TRBD1. Per the germline V gene, CDR1 is DFQATT and CDR2 is SNEGSKA (reference sequence). The CDR3 is made up of 12 amino acids. CDR3 nucleotide sequence: TGCAGTGCTAGGCAACAGGGGGGCGGCTCCACCTTC. Amino acid sequence: CSARQQGGGSTF.

This clonotype was observed many times. The gene calls are TRBV5-1 and TRBJ2-3; no definite D call. The CDR3 length is 14 residues. V was pared by 4 bases and J by 0 bases, with 9 bases between. In germline, CDR1 is SGHRS, CDR2 YFSETQ. The CDR3 nucleotides read TGCGCCAGCAGCACCGACATGAGCACAGATACGCAGTATTTT. It codes for CASSTDMSTDTQYF.

To note about this clonotype: This may stem from a read error, because a much larger clone lies one nucleotide away. The chain is built from TRBV18 and TRBJ2-1; TRBD1 is a possible D gene (7 bases). The CDR3 loop spans 16 amino acids. The germline V gene encodes CDR1 KGHSH and CDR2 LQKENI. CDR3 residues: CASSPPQGGRLNEQSF. CDR3 bases: TGTGCCAGCTCACCACCCCAGGGGGGAAGACTCAATGAGCAGTCCTTC.

At least ten counts were recorded for this clonotype. The chain joins TRBV6-6 to TRBJ2-2; D is undetermined. Germline lookup yields CDR1 MNHNY and CDR2 SVGAGI (reference sequence). V was trimmed by 5 bases and J by 0 bases, leaving 13 bases between them. The CDR3 is 16 residues long. CDR3 sequence: CASSHPRATNTGELFF. CDR3 DNA: TGTGCCAGCAGTCACCCTCGGGCTACGAACACCGGGGAGCTGTTTTTT.

This clonotype was observed at least ten times. The V and J genes are TRBV7-3 and TRBJ1-1; D is unresolved. The CDR3 is made up of 13 amino acids. The V end lost 5 bases, the J end lost 4 bases, and 11 bases lay between the germline ends. CDR1 and CDR2 (germline): SGHTA, FQGTGA. As DNA, the CDR3 is TGTGCCAGCAGCAATCAAAAGGGCACTGAAGCTTTCTTT. Translation: CASSNQKGTEAFF.

The table lists this clonotype with many counts. The V and J genes are TRBV20-1 and TRBJ2-5; D might be TRBD2 (6 bases). The germline V gene has CDR1 DFQATT and CDR2 SNEGSKA (reference sequence). V was clipped by 5 bases and J by 2 bases, with 15 bases between them. This CDR3 has 14 residues. DNA of the CDR3: TGCAGTGCTGAAGGACGGGAGAGGCAAGAGACCCAGTACTTC. Translation: CSAEGRERQETQYF.

The sample holds many counts of this clonotype. J is TRBJ1-2 and V is TRBV5-6; 9 nucleotides align to TRBD1. The CDR3 covers 14 residues. The V segment lost 9 bases and the J segment 3 bases; nucleotides outside the gene matches: 9. In germline, CDR1 is SGHDT, CDR2 YYEEEE. The CDR3: CATRYRGPDYGYTF. CDR3 in DNA: TGTGCCACCAGGTACAGGGGGCCCGACTATGGCTACACCTTC.

This clonotype was seen repeatedly, ten times or more. The rearrangement uses TRBV14 and TRBJ1-6; D unresolved. Trimming shortened V by 2 bases and J by 10 bases, and 15 bases separated the two germline ends. The CDR3 sequence is 15 residues long. The germline gives CDR1 SGHDN, CDR2 FVKESK. CDR3 DNA: TGTGCCAGCAGCCAACACCGGGATCGAGTATCACCCCTCCACTTT. Its protein product is CASSQHRDRVSPLHF.

This clonotype was picked up many times. V gene TRBV18 combines with J gene TRBJ2-2; D gene uncertain. V lost 2 bases and J 7 bases, leaving 8 bases between the germline ends. Germline CDR1 reads KGHSH; CDR2 reads LQKENI. This CDR3 has 13 amino acids. CDR3 bases: TGTGCCAGCTCACCAACGTCCGTCGGGGAGCTGTTTTTT. This sequence encodes CASSPTSVGELFF.

The chain couples TRBV29-1 to TRBJ1-1; maybe TRBD1 (5 bases). CDR3 length equals 12 residues. CDR1 is SQVTM, CDR2 ANQGSEA, per germline. The ends were cut back, 4 bases at V and 12 bases at J, with 18 bases in the middle. CDR3 protein: CSVGGNAGSTFF. In DNA form, the CDR3 reads TGCAGCGTTGGAGGAAACGCAGGGTCAACTTTCTTT.

This clonotype was counted at least ten times. The V call is TRBV6-5, the J call TRBJ1-4; TRBD1 is a possible D gene (5 bases). Per germline, CDR1 MNHEY and CDR2 SVGAGI. CDR3 length: 17 amino acids. V lost 0 bases to trimming and J lost 3 bases, with 14 bases between them. In DNA, the CDR3 is TGTGCCAGCAGTTACTCGTCCGGAGGGACGGCTAATGAAAAACTGTTTTTT. It is translated as CASSYSSGGTANEKLFF.